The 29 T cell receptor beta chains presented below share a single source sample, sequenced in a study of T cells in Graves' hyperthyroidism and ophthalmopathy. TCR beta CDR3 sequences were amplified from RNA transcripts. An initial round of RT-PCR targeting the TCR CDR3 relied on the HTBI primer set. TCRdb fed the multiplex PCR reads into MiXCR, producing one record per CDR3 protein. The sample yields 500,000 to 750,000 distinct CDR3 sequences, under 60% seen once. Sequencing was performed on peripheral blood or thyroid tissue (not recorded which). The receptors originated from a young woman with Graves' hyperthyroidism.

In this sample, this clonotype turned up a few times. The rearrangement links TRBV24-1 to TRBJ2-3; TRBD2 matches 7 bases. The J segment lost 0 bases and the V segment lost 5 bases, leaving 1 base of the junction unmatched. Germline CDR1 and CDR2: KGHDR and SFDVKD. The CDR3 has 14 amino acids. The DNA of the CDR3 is TGTGCCACCAGTGGACTAGCTAGCACAGATACGCAGTATTTT. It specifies CATSGLASTDTQYF.

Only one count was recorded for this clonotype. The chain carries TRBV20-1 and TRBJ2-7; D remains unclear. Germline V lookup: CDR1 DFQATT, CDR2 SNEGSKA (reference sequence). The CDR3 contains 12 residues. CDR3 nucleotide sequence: TGCAGAGACGGCGGTCAATCCTACGAGCAGTACTTC. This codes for CRDGGQSYEQYF.

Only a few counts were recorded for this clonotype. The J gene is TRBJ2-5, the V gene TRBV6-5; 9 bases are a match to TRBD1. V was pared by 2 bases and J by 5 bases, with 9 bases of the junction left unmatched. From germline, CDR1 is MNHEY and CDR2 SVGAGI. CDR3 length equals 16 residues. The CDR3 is CASSYHRGQVVETQYF. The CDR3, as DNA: TGTGCCAGCAGTTACCACAGGGGGCAAGTCGTGGAGACCCAGTACTTC.

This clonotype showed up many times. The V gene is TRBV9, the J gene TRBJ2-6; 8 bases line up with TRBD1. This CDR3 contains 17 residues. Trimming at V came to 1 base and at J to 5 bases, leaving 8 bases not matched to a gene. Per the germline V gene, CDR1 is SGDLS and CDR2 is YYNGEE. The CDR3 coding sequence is TGTGCCAGCAGCGTAAATTACAGGGGGGTCTGGGCCAACGTCCTGACTTTC. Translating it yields CASSVNYRGVWANVLTF.

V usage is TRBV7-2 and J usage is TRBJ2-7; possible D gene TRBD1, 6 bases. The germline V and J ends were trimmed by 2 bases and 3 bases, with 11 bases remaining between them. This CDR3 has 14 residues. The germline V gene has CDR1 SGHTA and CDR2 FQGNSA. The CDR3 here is CASSLSGQIYEQYF. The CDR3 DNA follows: TGTGCCAGCAGCTTAAGCGGACAGATCTACGAGCAGTACTTC.

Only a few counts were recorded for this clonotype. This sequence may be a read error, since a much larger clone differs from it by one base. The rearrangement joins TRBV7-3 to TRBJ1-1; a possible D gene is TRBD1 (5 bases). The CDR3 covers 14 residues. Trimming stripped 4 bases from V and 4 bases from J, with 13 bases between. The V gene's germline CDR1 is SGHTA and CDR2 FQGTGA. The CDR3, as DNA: TGTGCCAGCAGCTCCCTCGGGGGTGTCACTGAAGCTTTCTTT. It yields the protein CASSSLGGVTEAFF.

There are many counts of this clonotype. The CDR3 DNA reads TGTGCCAGTGGAGGCAAGTTGAACACTGAAGCTTTCTTT. Amino acids: CASGGKLNTEAFF. The V gene is TRBV19, the J gene TRBJ1-1; D ambiguous. CDR1 and CDR2 (germline): LNHDA, SQIVND (reference sequence). The CDR3 contains 13 residues. Trimming removed 8 bases at V and 0 bases at J, with 10 bases between.

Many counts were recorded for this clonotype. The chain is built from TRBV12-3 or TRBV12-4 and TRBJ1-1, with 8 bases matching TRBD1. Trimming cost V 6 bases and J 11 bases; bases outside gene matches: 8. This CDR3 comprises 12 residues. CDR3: CASRTPGGEAFF. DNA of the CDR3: TGTGCCAGCAGAACTCCAGGGGGCGAGGCTTTCTTT.

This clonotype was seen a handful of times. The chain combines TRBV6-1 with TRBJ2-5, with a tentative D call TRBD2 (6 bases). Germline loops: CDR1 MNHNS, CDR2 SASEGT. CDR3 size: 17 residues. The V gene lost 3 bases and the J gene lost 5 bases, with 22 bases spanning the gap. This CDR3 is CASSDAYFFGRFETQYF. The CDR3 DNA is TGTGCCAGCAGTGACGCCTATTTTTTCGGGAGATTCGAGACCCAGTACTTC.

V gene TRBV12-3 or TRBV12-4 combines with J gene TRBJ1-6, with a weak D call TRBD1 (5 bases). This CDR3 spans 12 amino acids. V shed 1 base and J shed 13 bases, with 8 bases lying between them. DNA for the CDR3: TGTGCCAGCAGTTTAGGACGGGGGCCCCTCCACTTT. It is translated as CASSLGRGPLHF.

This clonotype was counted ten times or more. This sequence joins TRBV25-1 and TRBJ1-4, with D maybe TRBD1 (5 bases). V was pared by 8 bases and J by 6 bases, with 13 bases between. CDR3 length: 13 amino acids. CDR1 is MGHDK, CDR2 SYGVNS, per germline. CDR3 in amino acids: CASGGDGDEKLFF. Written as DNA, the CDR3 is TGTGCCAGCGGGGGGGACGGGGATGAAAAACTGTTTTTT.

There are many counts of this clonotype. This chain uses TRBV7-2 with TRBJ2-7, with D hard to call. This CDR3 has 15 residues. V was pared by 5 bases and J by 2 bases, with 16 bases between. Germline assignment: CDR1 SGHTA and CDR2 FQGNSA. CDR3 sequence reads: CASSRQFSAAYEQYF. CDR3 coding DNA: TGTGCCAGCAGCCGTCAATTTTCTGCGGCCTACGAGCAGTACTTC.

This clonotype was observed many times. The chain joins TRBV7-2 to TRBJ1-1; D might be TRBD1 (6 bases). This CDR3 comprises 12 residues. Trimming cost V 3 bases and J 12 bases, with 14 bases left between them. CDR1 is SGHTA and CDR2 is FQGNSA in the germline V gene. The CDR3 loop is CASSFTGTRPFF. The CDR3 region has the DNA TGTGCCAGCAGCTTTACAGGGACGAGGCCTTTCTTT.

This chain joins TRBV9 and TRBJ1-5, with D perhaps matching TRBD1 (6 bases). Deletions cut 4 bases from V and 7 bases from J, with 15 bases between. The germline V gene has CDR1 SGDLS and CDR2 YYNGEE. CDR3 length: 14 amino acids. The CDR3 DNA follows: TGTGCCAGCAGCATGAGGGGGGGTTCCCAGCCCCAGCATTTT. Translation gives CASSMRGGSQPQHF.

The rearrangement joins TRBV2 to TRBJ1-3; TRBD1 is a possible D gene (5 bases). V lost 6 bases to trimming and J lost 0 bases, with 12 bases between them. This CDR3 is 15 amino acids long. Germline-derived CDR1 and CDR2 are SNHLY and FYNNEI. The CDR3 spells CASRYDSHSGNTIYF. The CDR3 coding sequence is TGTGCCAGCAGGTATGACAGTCACTCTGGAAACACCATATATTTT.

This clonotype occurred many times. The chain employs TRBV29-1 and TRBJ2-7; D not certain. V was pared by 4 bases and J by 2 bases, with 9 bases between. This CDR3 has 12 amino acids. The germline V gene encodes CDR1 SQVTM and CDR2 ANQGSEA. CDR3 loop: CSVVTNTYEQYF. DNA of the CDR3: TGCAGCGTTGTTACAAACACCTACGAGCAGTACTTC.

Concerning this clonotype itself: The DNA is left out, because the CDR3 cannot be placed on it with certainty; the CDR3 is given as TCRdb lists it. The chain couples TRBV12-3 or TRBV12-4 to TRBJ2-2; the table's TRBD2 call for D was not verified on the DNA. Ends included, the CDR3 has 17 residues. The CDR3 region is CASRDGLARRTPGSCFF.

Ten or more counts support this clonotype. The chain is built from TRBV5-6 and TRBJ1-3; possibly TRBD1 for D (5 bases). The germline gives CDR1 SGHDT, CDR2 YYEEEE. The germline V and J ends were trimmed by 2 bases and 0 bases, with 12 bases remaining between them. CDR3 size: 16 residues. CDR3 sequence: CASSFGTAVSGNTIYF. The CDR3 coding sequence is TGTGCCAGCAGCTTCGGGACGGCCGTCTCTGGAAACACCATATATTTT. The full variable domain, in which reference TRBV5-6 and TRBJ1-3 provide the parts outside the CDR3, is DAGVTQSPTHLIKTRGQQVTLRCSPKSGHDTVSWYQQALGQGPQFIFQYYEEEERQRGNFPDRFSGHQFPNYSSELNVNALLLGDSALYLCASSFGTAVSGNTIYFGEGSWLTVV.

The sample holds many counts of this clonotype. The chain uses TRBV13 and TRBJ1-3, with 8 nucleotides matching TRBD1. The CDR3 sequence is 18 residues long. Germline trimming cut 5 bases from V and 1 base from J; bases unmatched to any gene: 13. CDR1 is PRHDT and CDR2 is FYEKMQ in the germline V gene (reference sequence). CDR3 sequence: CASSTDRVPTPSGNTIYF. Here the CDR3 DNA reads TGTGCCAGCAGCACGGACAGGGTTCCTACCCCTTCTGGAAACACCATATATTTT. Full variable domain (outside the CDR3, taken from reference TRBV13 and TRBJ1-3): AAGVIQSPRHLIKEKRETATLKCYPIPRHDTVYWYQQGPGQDPQFLISFYEKMQSDKGSIPDRFSAQQFSDYHSELNMSSLELGDSALYFCASSTDRVPTPSGNTIYFGEGSWLTVV.

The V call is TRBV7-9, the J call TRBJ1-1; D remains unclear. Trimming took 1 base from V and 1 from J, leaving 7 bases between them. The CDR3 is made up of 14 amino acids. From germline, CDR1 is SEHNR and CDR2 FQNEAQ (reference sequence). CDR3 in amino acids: CASSLGEANTEAFF. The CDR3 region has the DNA TGTGCCAGCAGCTTAGGCGAAGCGAACACTGAAGCTTTCTTT.

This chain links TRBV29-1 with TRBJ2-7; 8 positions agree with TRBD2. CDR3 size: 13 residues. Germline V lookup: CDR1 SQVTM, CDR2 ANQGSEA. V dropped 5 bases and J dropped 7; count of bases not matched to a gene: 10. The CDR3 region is CSVLTSEYNEQYF. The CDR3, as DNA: TGCAGCGTTCTGACTAGCGAGTACAATGAGCAGTACTTC.

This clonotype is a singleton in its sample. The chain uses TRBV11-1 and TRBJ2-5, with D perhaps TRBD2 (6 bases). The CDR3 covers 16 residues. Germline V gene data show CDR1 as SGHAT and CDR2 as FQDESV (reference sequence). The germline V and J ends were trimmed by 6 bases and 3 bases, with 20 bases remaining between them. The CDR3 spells CASRVRASAGKETQYF. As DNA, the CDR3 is TGTGCCAGCAGGGTGAGGGCTAGCGCAGGCAAAGAGACCCAGTACTTC.

This CDR3 reads CASSTTGWMNTEAFF. The CDR3 bases are TGTGCCAGTAGTACCACAGGGTGGATGAACACTGAAGCTTTCTTT. The V and J genes are TRBV19 and TRBJ1-1; TRBD1 is a possible D gene (6 bases). V was pared by 4 bases and J by 0 bases, with 12 bases between. The CDR3 extends over 15 amino acids. Germline assignment: CDR1 LNHDA and CDR2 SQIVND (reference sequence).

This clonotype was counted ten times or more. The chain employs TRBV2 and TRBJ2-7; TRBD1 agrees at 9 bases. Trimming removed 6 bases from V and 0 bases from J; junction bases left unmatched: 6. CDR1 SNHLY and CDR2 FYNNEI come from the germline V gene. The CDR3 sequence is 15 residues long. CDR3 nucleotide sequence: TGTGCCAGCAGGGAGACAGGGGGTAACTCCTACGAGCAGTACTTC. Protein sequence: CASRETGGNSYEQYF.

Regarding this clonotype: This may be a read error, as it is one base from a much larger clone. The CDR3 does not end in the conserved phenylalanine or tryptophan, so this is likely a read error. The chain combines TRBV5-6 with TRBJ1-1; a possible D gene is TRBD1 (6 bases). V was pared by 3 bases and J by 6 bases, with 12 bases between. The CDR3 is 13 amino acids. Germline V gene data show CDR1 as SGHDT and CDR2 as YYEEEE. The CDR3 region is CASSSEGGSEAFL. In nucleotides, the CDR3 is TGTGCCAGCAGCTCGGAGGGGGGGTCTGAAGCTTTCCTT.

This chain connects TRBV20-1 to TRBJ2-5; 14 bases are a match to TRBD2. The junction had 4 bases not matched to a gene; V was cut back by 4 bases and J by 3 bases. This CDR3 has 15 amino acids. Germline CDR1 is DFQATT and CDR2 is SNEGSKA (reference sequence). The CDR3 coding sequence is TGCAGTGCTATGGGACTAGCGGGAGTTGAAGAGACCCAGTACTTC. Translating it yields CSAMGLAGVEETQYF.

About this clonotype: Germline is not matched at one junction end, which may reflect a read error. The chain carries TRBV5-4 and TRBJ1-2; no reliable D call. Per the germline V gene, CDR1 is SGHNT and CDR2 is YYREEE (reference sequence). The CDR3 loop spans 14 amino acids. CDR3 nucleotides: TGTGCCAGCAGCTCGACTAGCGAATTCTATGGCTACGCCTTC. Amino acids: CASSSTSEFYGYAF.

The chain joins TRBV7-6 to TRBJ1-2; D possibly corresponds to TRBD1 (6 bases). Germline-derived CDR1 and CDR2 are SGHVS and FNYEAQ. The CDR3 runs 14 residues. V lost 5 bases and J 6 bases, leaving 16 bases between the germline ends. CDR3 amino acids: CASSTRGGTNGYTF. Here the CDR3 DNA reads TGTGCCAGCAGCACAAGGGGGGGGACCAATGGCTACACCTTC.

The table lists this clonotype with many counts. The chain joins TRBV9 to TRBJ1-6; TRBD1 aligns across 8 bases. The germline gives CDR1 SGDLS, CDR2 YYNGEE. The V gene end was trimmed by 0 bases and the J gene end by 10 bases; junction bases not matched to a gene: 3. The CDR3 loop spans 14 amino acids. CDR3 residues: CASSVAGGESPLHF. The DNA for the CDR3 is TGTGCCAGCAGCGTAGCAGGGGGCGAATCACCCCTCCACTTT.